This T cell receptor beta chain was sequenced in a study of shared clonotypes between healthy human individuals. The assay was immunoSEQ multiplex PCR, and TCRdb's table has in-frame clones only and misses some. The table includes 850,000 to 1,200,000 clones, roughly 70% detected once. Study-level points and caveats: Sampling involved blood alone; tissue repertoires likely differ.

For this clone: Its antigen is undetermined.

The origin of this receptor is a man aged 18-30 years in good health. Sequenced: memory CD4+ T cells sorted from blood. As to subset: CD45RA-negative fraction.

The CDR3 DNA reads TGCAGCGCCCTTGAAGATGGAAACACCATATATTTT. Its protein product is CSALEDGNTIYF. This chain connects TRBV29-1 to TRBJ1-3; D is undetermined. From germline, CDR1 is SQVTM and CDR2 ANQGSEA. The germline V and J ends were trimmed by 7 bases and 3 bases, with 10 bases remaining between them. This CDR3 has 12 amino acids.